These 27 T cell receptor beta chains came from one sample sequenced in a study of identical twins. TCRdb recomputed calls from the 5' RACE reads with MiXCR, one row per CDR3 protein. The data hold approximately 500,000 distinct CDR3 sequences, with 15% observed a single time. These data also featured in a second study, about yellow fever vaccine responses in identical twins.

The sample taken for sequencing was CD4+ T cells sorted from blood. The receptors were gathered from a woman aged 18-30 years in good health.

V and J are TRBV20-1 and TRBJ2-3; 7 bases fit TRBD2. This CDR3 contains 14 residues. Unmatched junction bases numbered 9, after V lost 6 bases and J lost 3 bases. Germline lookup yields CDR1 DFQATT and CDR2 SNEGSKA (reference sequence). This chain's CDR3 is CSADEGRGTDTQYF. The CDR3, as DNA: TGCAGTGCCGACGAGGGGCGGGGGACAGATACGCAGTATTTT.

The J gene is TRBJ2-1, the V gene TRBV20-1, with D unclear. Germline V gene data show CDR1 as DFQATT and CDR2 as SNEGSKA (reference sequence). CDR3 length equals 12 residues. The V gene lost 3 bases and the J gene lost 8 bases, with 11 bases spanning the gap. The CDR3 coding sequence is TGCAGTGCTAGGTACTTAATTGATGAGCAGTTCTTC. Its translation: CSARYLIDEQFF.

This clonotype was picked up a small number of times. This rearrangement joins TRBV15 to TRBJ2-5; 9 bases fit TRBD2. This CDR3 is 14 amino acids long. The V and J ends lost 3 bases and 4 bases, in that order; junction bases with no gene match: 3. Per the germline V gene, CDR1 is LNHNV and CDR2 is YYDKDF (reference sequence). As DNA, the CDR3 is TGTGCCACCAGCAGTCTGACTAGCGGAGAGACCCAGTACTTC. Translating it yields CATSSLTSGETQYF. Full variable domain (missing parts from reference TRBV15 and TRBJ2-5): DAMVIQNPRYQVTQFGKPVTLSCSQTLNHNVMYWYQQKSSQAPKLLFHYYDKDFNNEADTPDNFQSRRPNTSFCFLDIRSPGLGDTAMYLCATSSLTSGETQYFGPGTRLLVL.

In this sample, this clonotype turned up once. This chain uses TRBV7-6 with TRBJ2-3; tentatively, D is TRBD2 (6 bases). Deletions cut 4 bases from V and 1 base from J, with 15 bases between. This CDR3 comprises 16 residues. Germline V gene sequence: CDR1 SGHVS, CDR2 FNYEAQ. For the CDR3, the DNA is TGTGCCAGCAGCTCCTCACGAGCGGGCCGCACAGATACGCAGTATTTT. This gives the protein CASSSSRAGRTDTQYF. The complete variable domain, with remaining parts taken from reference TRBV7-6 and TRBJ2-3, reads GAGVSQSPRYKVTKRGQDVALRCDPISGHVSLYWYRQALGQGPEFLTYFNYEAQQDKSGLPNDRFSAERPEGSISTLTIQRTEQRDSAMYRCASSSSRAGRTDTQYFGPGTRLTVL.

V gene TRBV5-1 combines with J gene TRBJ2-7; D is uncertain. Germline CDR1 SGHRS, CDR2 YFSETQ. The CDR3 covers 14 residues. The V and J ends lost 7 bases and 2 bases respectively, with 16 bases between them. The CDR3 nucleotides read TGCGCCAGCCGTCCGGCGGAGACGACCTACGAGCAGTACTTC. It specifies CASRPAETTYEQYF.

The gene calls are TRBV4-1 and TRBJ1-3; 9 bases are shared with TRBD1. The V gene end was trimmed by 1 base and the J gene end by 8 bases; junction bases not matched to a gene: 9. The CDR3 length is 16 residues. Germline lookup yields CDR1 MGHRA and CDR2 YSYEKL. The CDR3 region has the DNA TGCGCCAGCAGCCAAGCTGTTCGGGACAGGGTTTACACCATATATTTT. Its protein is CASSQAVRDRVYTIYF.

The chain recombines TRBV7-6 with TRBJ2-2; the D gene is possibly TRBD1 (6 bases). This CDR3 region has 17 residues. Between the trimmed V and J ends, which lost 6 bases and 1 base, there was a span of 18 bases. Germline V gene sequence: CDR1 SGHVS, CDR2 FNYEAQ. For the CDR3, the DNA is TGTGCCAGCAGACAAGTCGGCGGCAGGGGGAACACCGGGGAGCTGTTTTTT. This translates into CASRQVGGRGNTGELFF.

This clonotype was detected a few times. V is TRBV20-1 and J is TRBJ2-1; either TRBD1 or TRBD2 may supply D (5 bases each). Germline loops: CDR1 DFQATT, CDR2 SNEGSKA (reference sequence). The V end was cut by 1 base, the J end by 8 bases, with 12 bases between. This CDR3 comprises 13 residues. For the CDR3, the DNA is TGCAGTGCTAGAGGTACCCTGGGGGATGAGCAGTTCTTC. This translates into CSARGTLGDEQFF.

This clonotype was detected only a few times. The chain's CDR3 is CASRGVAESSYEQYV. The CDR3 DNA sequence: TGTGCCAGCAGGGGGGTGGCGGAAAGCTCCTACGAGCAGTACGTC. This chain links TRBV2 with TRBJ2-7; the D call may be TRBD1 or TRBD2 (5 bases each). V was cut by 6 bases and J by 0 bases, with 15 bases left in between. Germline CDR1 reads SNHLY; CDR2 reads FYNNEI. CDR3 length equals 15 residues.

This clonotype has a handful of counts. This chain joins TRBV14 and TRBJ2-3, with D perhaps matching TRBD1 (5 bases). Trimming stripped 2 bases from V and 4 bases from J, with 13 bases between. CDR3 size: 15 residues. CDR1 and CDR2 (germline): SGHDN, FVKESK. CDR3 nucleotides: TGTGCCAGCAGCCAACAGGGTGGTTACGCAGATACGCAGTATTTT. Translated: CASSQQGGYADTQYF.

The chain couples TRBV6-2 or TRBV6-3 to TRBJ2-7, with 13 nucleotides matching TRBD2. Germline trimming cut 5 bases from V and 2 bases from J; bases unmatched to any gene: 3. Germline CDR1 is MNHEY and CDR2 is SVGEGT. The CDR3 has 15 amino acids. DNA for the CDR3: TGTGCCAGCAGTCGCACTAGCGGGAGGGCCTACGAGCAGTACTTC. Translation: CASSRTSGRAYEQYF.

The chain combines TRBV6-1 with TRBJ2-5; D is uncertain. CDR3 length equals 14 residues. Germline CDR1 MNHNS, CDR2 SASEGT. Trimming left V 5 bases short and J 2 bases short, with 12 bases between. CDR3 sequence (DNA): TGTGCCAGCAGTCTGCACAGAAAACAAGAGACCCAGTACTTC. Translation: CASSLHRKQETQYF.

This clonotype has only a few counts. The chain employs TRBV20-1 and TRBJ2-5; D might be TRBD1 or TRBD2, each matching 5 bases. There are 14 residues in the CDR3. In germline, CDR1 is DFQATT, CDR2 SNEGSKA (reference sequence). Trimming removed 6 bases from V and 5 bases from J, with 19 bases in between. The CDR3 spells CSADSVAGSETQYF. The CDR3 DNA is TGCAGTGCGGACTCGGTTGCAGGGTCGGAGACCCAGTACTTC.

CDR3 residues: CAISVQGQGTTLRYF. The CDR3 DNA sequence: TGTGCCATCAGTGTACAGGGACAGGGGACTACGTTGCGGTACTTC. V usage is TRBV10-3 and J usage is TRBJ2-7; 10 bases agree with TRBD1. The CDR3 runs 15 residues. Germline CDR1 reads ENHRY; CDR2 reads SYGVKD. With 4 bases clipped from V and 12 bases from J, the junction kept 15 bases outside the gene matches.

The V call is TRBV7-6, the J call TRBJ2-2; maybe TRBD1 (5 bases). V dropped 8 bases and J dropped 1 base, with 17 bases sitting between them. Germline V lookup: CDR1 SGHVS, CDR2 FNYEAQ. The CDR3 contains 16 residues. The CDR3 DNA follows: TGTGCCAGCCGAGAACAGGATTTTTTGAACACCGGGGAGCTGTTTTTT. Encoded protein: CASREQDFLNTGELFF.

This clonotype has only a few counts. This chain uses TRBV4-1 with TRBJ2-1, with D possibly TRBD2 on 7 matching bases. Germline lookup yields CDR1 MGHRA and CDR2 YSYEKL. The CDR3 has 14 amino acids. V shed 1 base and J shed 9 bases, with 13 bases lying between them. CDR3 coding DNA: TGCGCCAGCAGCCAAGTTGGGGGGGGGCCTGAGCAGTTCTTC. As protein: CASSQVGGGPEQFF.

The chain is built from TRBV12-3 or TRBV12-4 and TRBJ1-1; D is possibly TRBD1 (5 bases). The CDR3 contains 16 residues. Trimming cost V 6 bases and J 1 base, with 18 bases left between them. CDR3 DNA: TGTGCCAGCAGCAGCGCAGGGCACCTAGCGAACACTGAAGCTTTCTTT. Protein: CASSSAGHLANTEAFF.

This clonotype was seen more than once but under ten times. The rearrangement links TRBV4-1 to TRBJ2-3, with D possibly being TRBD2 (5 bases). V lost 0 bases and J 1 base, leaving 11 bases between the germline ends. The CDR3 is made up of 16 amino acids. Germline CDR1 reads MGHRA; CDR2 reads YSYEKL. CDR3 DNA sequence: TGCGCCAGCAGCCAAGATCTCACGCGGGGCACAGATACGCAGTATTTT. Amino acid sequence: CASSQDLTRGTDTQYF.

V usage is TRBV6-1 and J usage is TRBJ2-7; unclear D gene. V was pared by 8 bases and J by 0 bases, with 17 bases between. The CDR3 runs 15 residues. CDR1 MNHNS and CDR2 SASEGT come from the germline V gene. CDR3 region: CASGPLGTSSYEQYV. CDR3 nucleotide sequence: TGTGCCAGCGGCCCTCTGGGCACGAGCTCCTACGAGCAGTACGTC.

The CDR3 reads CASSSPPASGSVADTQYF. The CDR3 DNA is TGCGCCAGCAGCTCGCCACCGGCGAGCGGGAGTGTCGCAGATACGCAGTATTTT. The rearrangement uses TRBV5-1 and TRBJ2-3; 8 bases agree with TRBD2. Germline CDR1 reads SGHRS; CDR2 reads YFSETQ. The V segment lost 3 bases and the J segment 4 bases; nucleotides outside the gene matches: 16. The CDR3 is made up of 18 amino acids.

V is TRBV3-1 and J is TRBJ2-7, with D uncertain. There are 15 residues in the CDR3. The V gene lost 6 bases and the J gene lost 4 bases, with 19 bases spanning the gap. CDR1 LGHDT and CDR2 YNNKEL come from the germline V gene (reference sequence). The CDR3 nucleotides read TGTGCCAGCAGTACATTCCGTCCCGTGGGGTACGAGCAGTACTTC. Translation: CASSTFRPVGYEQYF.

This clonotype was seen only a few times. This sequence joins TRBV5-6 and TRBJ2-2, with TRBD1 as a possible D gene (6 bases). The CDR3 has 14 amino acids. V was pared by 0 bases and J by 8 bases, with 11 bases between. Germline assignment: CDR1 SGHDT and CDR2 YYEEEE. In DNA form, the CDR3 reads TGTGCCAGCAGCTTGGACAGGGTGATAGGGGAGCTGTTTTTT. Encoded protein: CASSLDRVIGELFF.

This clonotype was detected only a few times. The chain joins TRBV4-1 to TRBJ2-3; D is possibly TRBD2 (6 bases). From germline, CDR1 is MGHRA and CDR2 YSYEKL. The CDR3 runs to 15 residues. Trimming took 1 base from V and 3 from J, leaving 11 bases between them. The CDR3 DNA reads as TGCGCCAGCAGCCAAGTGGGTAGCGGTACAGATACGCAGTATTTT. Encoded protein: CASSQVGSGTDTQYF.

In its sample, this clonotype was seen a few times. CDR3 residues: CASRGETNTGELFF. The CDR3 nucleotides read TGTGCCAGCAGGGGGGAGACGAACACCGGGGAGCTGTTTTTT. The chain is built from TRBV7-7 and TRBJ2-2; either TRBD1 or TRBD2 may supply D (5 bases each). The CDR3 has 14 residues. With 6 bases removed from V and 0 bases from J, the gap between germline ends came to 8 bases. Germline CDR1 is SSHAT and CDR2 is FNYEAQ (reference sequence).

This clonotype was detected only a few times. The chain employs TRBV7-2 and TRBJ2-1; no definite D call. There are 14 residues in the CDR3. V was pared by 1 base and J by 9 bases, with 13 bases between. Germline values: CDR1 SGHTA, CDR2 FQGNSA. In DNA, the CDR3 is TGTGCCAGCAGCTTAGTGTTGAGTCTGGGTGAGCAGTTCTTC. This codes for CASSLVLSLGEQFF.

The V call is TRBV20-1, the J call TRBJ2-3; no clear D. Germline V gives CDR1 DFQATT, CDR2 SNEGSKA (reference sequence). The CDR3 is 10 residues long. Between the trimmed V and J ends, which lost 7 bases and 5 bases, there was a span of 7 bases. The CDR3 DNA reads as TGCAGTGGATCCAGAGATACGCAGTATTTT. Translation: CSGSRDTQYF.

V usage is TRBV12-3 or TRBV12-4 and J usage is TRBJ1-6; D is unclear. V dropped 9 bases and J dropped 0 bases, with 6 bases sitting between them. This CDR3 is 13 amino acids long. For the CDR3, the DNA is TGTGCCAGTAAAAGCTCCTATAATTCACCCCTCCACTTT. It specifies CASKSSYNSPLHF.